Listed below are T cell receptor beta chains from one sample, sequenced in a study of T cell responses to AZD1222 COVID-19 vaccine. Produced via immunoSEQ multiplex PCR; TCRdb's table is partial and in-frame only. The sample shows around 180,000 clones, approximately 90% of them seen only once. The starting material was peripheral blood, obtained on day 0 of AZD1222 vaccination. Every receptor here comes from an adult in good health. Each CDR3 is given with its conserved first and last residue. A D gene is named only where the DNA matches it firmly. Part of the rows lack a size; the others show once, few, many or a class for expanded clones.

abundance | d_gene | j_gene | v_gene | len | CDR3nt | CDR3aa
. | . | TRBJ1-2 | TRBV5-1 | 15 | TGCGCCAGCAGCTTAGACAGGCGATCTAACTATGGCTACACCTTC | CASSLDRRSNYGYTF
once | TRBD1 | TRBJ2-2 | TRBV23-1 | 19 | TGCGCCAGCAGTCAACCTACTAGACAGGGAAGGGCGAACACCGGGGAGCTGTTTTTT | CASSQPTRQGRANTGELFF
. | . | TRBJ1-2 | TRBV12-3/TRBV12-4 | 13 | TGTGCCAGCAGTTTAGGAGGGGGTTATGGCTACACCTTC | CASSLGGGYGYTF
. | . | TRBJ2-7 | TRBV6-5 | 13 | TGTGCCAGCCGGCCACTCCACTACTCCGAGCAGTACTTC | CASRPLHYSEQYF
. | TRBD1 | TRBJ1-5 | TRBV18 | 17 | TGTGCCAGCTCACCGACAGGGCAAACACTTAGCAATCAGCCCCAGCATTTT | CASSPTGQTLSNQPQHF
. | . | TRBJ1-2 | TRBV28 | 13 | TGTGCCAGCAGCCTACAGGGAGGCAATGGCTACACCTTC | CASSLQGGNGYTF
. | . | TRBJ1-6 | TRBV6-5 | 13 | TGTGCCAGCAGTTACGGGAGGGGCCAGGCCCCCCACTTT | CASSYGRGQAPHF
. | . | TRBJ2-1 | TRBV7-3 | 15 | TGTGCCAGCAGCCAGCTTGGGGGCACCTACAATGAGCAGTTCTTC | CASSQLGGTYNEQFF
few | TRBD1 | TRBJ2-7 | TRBV6-5 | 13 | TGTGCCAGCAGGCCCGGACAGGGCTACGAGCAGTACTTC | CASRPGQGYEQYF
. | TRBD1 | TRBJ1-5 | TRBV2 | 16 | TGTGCCAGCAGCCCCGGGACAGGGGGAGACAATCAGCCCCAGCATTTT | CASSPGTGGDNQPQHF